These 27 T cell receptor beta chains originate from one sample sequenced in a study of cytomegalovirus exposure and HLA in healthy donors. Some clones are missing from TCRdb's copy, which holds only in-frame ones; the method was immunoSEQ multiplex PCR. The sample has some 110,000 clones; roughly 83% are singletons. Sequencing used PBMCs. The receptors shown here come from a man aged 18 to 29 in good health and CMV-seronegative.

The DNA for the CDR3 is TGTGCCAGCTCAACGACAGACTCTGGGGCCAACGTCCTGACTTTC. Translating gives CASSTTDSGANVLTF. This sequence joins TRBV18 and TRBJ2-6; D might be TRBD1 (5 bases). Trimming removed 5 bases at V and 0 bases at J, with 8 bases between. Germline-derived CDR1 and CDR2 are KGHSH and LQKENI. This CDR3 has 15 amino acids.

This sequence joins TRBV5-1 and TRBJ1-4, with D tentatively TRBD1 (5 bases). The CDR3 consists of 16 residues. V was trimmed by 0 bases and J by 8 bases, leaving 17 bases between them. The germline CDR1 and CDR2 sequences are SGHRS and YFSETQ. CDR3 sequence: CASSLAPAGKYEKLFF. In DNA form, the CDR3 reads TGCGCCAGCAGCTTGGCTCCGGCAGGGAAGTACGAAAAACTGTTTTTT.

The chain uses TRBV15 and TRBJ2-3, with D unclear. The CDR3 contains 13 residues. V gave up 5 bases and J gave up 2 bases, with 8 bases separating them. Germline V gene data show CDR1 as LNHNV and CDR2 as YYDKDF (reference sequence). The CDR3 DNA reads as TGTGCCACCAGCGGCCGAATCACAGATACGCAGTATTTT. Amino acid sequence: CATSGRITDTQYF.

V gene TRBV15 combines with J gene TRBJ2-7, with no clear D. Germline CDR1 reads LNHNV; CDR2 reads YYDKDF (reference sequence). Trimming removed 8 bases at V and 1 base at J, with 15 bases between. The CDR3 length is 14 residues. The CDR3 DNA follows: TGTGCCACCCCGCCCAGAGTCGGGTCCTACGAGCAGTACTTC. Translated: CATPPRVGSYEQYF.

This chain connects TRBV18 to TRBJ2-7; no clear D. V dropped 6 bases and J dropped 4 bases, with 13 bases sitting between them. The CDR3 has 13 amino acids. From germline, CDR1 is KGHSH and CDR2 LQKENI. CDR3 coding DNA: TGTGCCAGCTCCCCGGAGTCCCTTTACGAGCAGTACTTC. Translated, it gives CASSPESLYEQYF.

This CDR3 is CAWSAPKGFPFNTEAFF. The CDR3 coding sequence is TGTGCCTGGAGTGCGCCCAAGGGGTTTCCCTTTAACACTGAAGCTTTCTTT. The chain combines TRBV30 with TRBJ1-1; the D gene is possibly TRBD1 (5 bases). The germline V gene encodes CDR1 GTSNPN and CDR2 SVGIG (reference sequence). This CDR3 has 17 amino acids. V shed 1 base and J shed 2 bases, with 20 bases lying between them.

This clone was seen just once. V gene TRBV4-1 combines with J gene TRBJ2-1; TRBD2 aligns across 14 bases. CDR3 length: 17 amino acids. V trimming: 4 bases; J trimming: 0 bases; junction bases outside the gene matches: 2. CDR1 and CDR2 (germline): MGHRA, YSYEKL. CDR3 in DNA: TGCGCCAGCAGCCCGACTAGCGGGGGGGCCTCCTACAATGAGCAGTTCTTC. Amino acids: CASSPTSGGASYNEQFF.

CDR3 sequence: CASSEAGASTDTQYF. CDR3 nucleotide sequence: TGTGCCAGCAGCGAGGCGGGGGCTAGCACAGATACGCAGTATTTT. The V and J genes are TRBV7-8 and TRBJ2-3, with a weak D call TRBD2 (7 bases). The CDR3 extends over 15 amino acids. Germline V CDR1 and CDR2: SGHVS, FQNEAQ. The V and J ends lost 5 bases and 0 bases respectively, with 12 bases between them.

In this sample, this clone turned up a few times. The V gene is TRBV19, the J gene TRBJ1-1; weak D call: TRBD1 (6 bases). This CDR3 region has 13 residues. Germline V gene data show CDR1 as LNHDA and CDR2 as SQIVND (reference sequence). V was shortened by 5 bases and J by 4 bases, with 11 bases between the two germline ends. This CDR3 is CASSRDTVTEAFF. In DNA, the CDR3 is TGTGCCAGTAGTCGGGACACAGTCACTGAAGCTTTCTTT.

CDR3 loop: CASSPVAGLAGGSYEQYF. CDR3 nucleotide sequence: TGTGCCAGCAGCCCAGTCGCGGGACTAGCGGGAGGATCCTACGAGCAGTACTTC. The chain couples TRBV7-9 to TRBJ2-7; the match to TRBD2 covers 15 bases. CDR1 is SEHNR and CDR2 is FQNEAQ in the germline V gene (reference sequence). Trimming cost V 5 bases and J 1 base; bases outside gene matches: 9. The CDR3 loop spans 18 amino acids.

The chain is built from TRBV7-2 and TRBJ1-2, with TRBD1 matching 8 bases. V gave up 1 base and J gave up 8 bases; unmatched junction bases: 3. The CDR3 extends over 13 amino acids. Germline-derived CDR1 and CDR2 are SGHTA and FQGNSA. CDR3 bases: TGTGCCAGCAGCTTAGTAACAGGGGGGGGCTACACCTTC. It is translated as CASSLVTGGGYTF.

This clone was counted between two and nine times. The rearrangement links TRBV9 to TRBJ2-7; TRBD1 matches 9 bases. The CDR3 has 15 amino acids. CDR1 is SGDLS and CDR2 is YYNGEE in the germline V gene. The junction had 7 bases not matched to a gene; V was cut back by 3 bases and J by 3 bases. CDR3 sequence: CASSEGQGGRYEQYF. In DNA, the CDR3 is TGTGCCAGCAGCGAGGGACAGGGCGGACGCTACGAGCAGTACTTC.

The genes are TRBV7-6 and TRBJ1-5; TRBD1 aligns across 7 bases. This CDR3 has 15 amino acids. Germline CDR1 reads SGHVS; CDR2 reads FNYEAQ. V trimming: 0 bases; J trimming: 1 base; junction bases outside the gene matches: 0. CDR3 amino acids: CASSLATGSNQPQHF. CDR3 nucleotides: TGTGCCAGCAGCTTAGCGACAGGGAGCAATCAGCCCCAGCATTTT. Complete variable domain (other parts from reference TRBV7-6 and TRBJ1-5): GAGVSQSPRYKVTKRGQDVALRCDPISGHVSLYWYRQALGQGPEFLTYFNYEAQQDKSGLPNDRFSAERPEGSISTLTIQRTEQRDSAMYRCASSLATGSNQPQHFGDGTRLSIL.

The V call is TRBV5-8, the J call TRBJ2-7, with D perhaps TRBD1 (7 bases). The germline V gene encodes CDR1 SGHTS and CDR2 YDEGEE. The CDR3 is 15 residues long. Trimming cost V 5 bases and J 1 base, with 16 bases left between them. The CDR3 loop reads CASRIGGGASYEQYF. The CDR3 nucleotides are TGTGCCAGCAGAATAGGAGGGGGCGCGTCCTACGAGCAGTACTTC.

This chain links TRBV5-1 with TRBJ1-2, with a weak D call TRBD1 (6 bases). The germline V gene has CDR1 SGHRS and CDR2 YFSETQ. This CDR3 contains 14 residues. Trimming took off 1 base at V and 2 bases at J, with 9 bases between the two ends. The CDR3 nucleotides read TGCGCCAGCAGCTTGATACAGGGAAACTATGGCTACACCTTC. Translating it yields CASSLIQGNYGYTF.

V gene TRBV4-1 combines with J gene TRBJ2-1, with D perhaps TRBD2 (5 bases). CDR3 length: 17 amino acids. The germline V and J ends were trimmed by 1 base and 0 bases, with 13 bases remaining between them. CDR1 is MGHRA, CDR2 YSYEKL, per germline. CDR3 protein: CASSQVLGRSSYNEQFF. In nucleotides, the CDR3 is TGCGCCAGCAGCCAAGTATTGGGGAGAAGCTCCTACAATGAGCAGTTCTTC.

The rearrangement uses TRBV29-1 and TRBJ2-7; the match to TRBD1 covers 10 bases. The trim removed 1 base at V and 4 bases at J, leaving 7 bases unmatched. The CDR3 length is 15 residues. Germline CDR1 reads SQVTM; CDR2 reads ANQGSEA. Here the CDR3 DNA reads TGCAGCGTTGAAGGCGGGGGACAGGGGTTTTACGAGCAGTACTTC. It is translated as CSVEGGGQGFYEQYF.

The DNA for the CDR3 is TGCGCCAGCAGCTTTGCAGGGTCCACCGGGGAGCTGTTTTTT. Translating it yields CASSFAGSTGELFF. This chain links TRBV5-1 with TRBJ2-2, with D tentatively TRBD1 (5 bases). V was cut by 2 bases and J by 4 bases, with 9 bases left in between. This CDR3 comprises 14 residues. Germline values: CDR1 SGHRS, CDR2 YFSETQ. Together with reference TRBV5-1 and TRBJ2-2, the CDR3 gives the full variable domain: KAGVTQTPRYLIKTRGQQVTLSCSPISGHRSVSWYQQTPGQGLQFLFEYFSETQRNKGNFPGRFSGRQFSNSRSEMNVSTLELGDSALYLCASSFAGSTGELFFGEGSRLTVL.

The chain links TRBV7-6 to TRBJ2-5, with 8 bases matching TRBD2. There are 14 residues in the CDR3. Germline CDR1 is SGHVS and CDR2 is FNYEAQ. After removal of 3 bases from V and 4 bases from J, the junction contained 4 bases not matched to a gene. As DNA, the CDR3 is TGTGCCAGCAGCTTTAGGAGCGGGAGAGAGACCCAGTACTTC. Translation: CASSFRSGRETQYF.

The chain employs TRBV25-1 and TRBJ2-5, with 8 nucleotides matching TRBD1. V trimming: 10 bases; J trimming: 5 bases; junction bases outside the gene matches: 9. The CDR3 runs 13 residues. Germline-derived CDR1 and CDR2 are MGHDK and SYGVNS. CDR3 bases: TGTGCCACCAAGGACAGGGTTGGGGAGACCCAGTACTTC. Translated, it gives CATKDRVGETQYF.

The chain links TRBV30 to TRBJ1-5; TRBD1 agrees at 7 bases. This CDR3 region has 14 residues. Trimming took 5 bases from V and 2 from J; bases not matched to a gene: 6. Germline loops: CDR1 GTSNPN, CDR2 SVGIG (reference sequence). CDR3 nucleotide sequence: TGTGCCTGGGACAGGGTGTCAGGCAATCAGCCCCAGCATTTT. Protein: CAWDRVSGNQPQHF.

The chain is built from TRBV11-2 and TRBJ1-4; D might be TRBD1 (5 bases). This CDR3 region has 17 residues. With 7 bases removed from V and 3 bases from J, the gap between germline ends came to 21 bases. CDR1 and CDR2 from the germline V gene are SGHAT and FQNNGV. The CDR3 protein is CASTLRPTWGANEKLFF. The CDR3 DNA sequence: TGTGCCAGCACCCTACGGCCCACATGGGGGGCTAATGAAAAACTGTTTTTT. Full variable domain (outside the CDR3, taken from reference TRBV11-2 and TRBJ1-4): EAGVAQSPRYKIIEKRQSVAFWCNPISGHATLYWYQQILGQGPKLLIQFQNNGVVDDSQLPKDRFSAERLKGVDSTLKIQPAKLEDSAVYLCASTLRPTWGANEKLFFGSGTQLSVL.

V gene TRBV7-6 combines with J gene TRBJ2-7; 9 nucleotides align to TRBD1. J lost 4 bases, V lost 4 bases, and 5 bases had no gene match. Germline loops: CDR1 SGHVS, CDR2 FNYEAQ. This CDR3 comprises 14 residues. The CDR3 reads CASSSGTGLYEQYF. DNA for the CDR3: TGTGCCAGCAGCTCCGGGACAGGGCTATACGAGCAGTACTTC.

The chain has TRBV4-1 and TRBJ2-1; the match to TRBD2 covers 10 bases. This CDR3 has 17 residues. V was pared by 1 base and J by 0 bases, with 3 bases of the junction left unmatched. Germline CDR1 is MGHRA and CDR2 is YSYEKL. CDR3 nucleotide sequence: TGCGCCAGCAGCCAAGGTCTAGCGGGGGACTCCTACAATGAGCAGTTCTTC. It specifies CASSQGLAGDSYNEQFF.

This chain joins TRBV7-2 and TRBJ2-7; 12 bases line up with TRBD2. Per germline, CDR1 SGHTA and CDR2 FQGNSA. Germline trimming cut 4 bases from V and 6 bases from J; bases unmatched to any gene: 10. There are 16 residues in the CDR3. In DNA, the CDR3 is TGTGCCAGCAGCTCGACTAGCGGGGGAGACCAGATCGAGCAGTACTTC. As protein: CASSSTSGGDQIEQYF.

There are a few counts of this clone. This specimen includes other DNA sequences encoding the same CDR3. The chain employs TRBV9 and TRBJ2-7, with a tentative D call TRBD2 (7 bases). Trimming took 0 bases from V and 1 from J, leaving 14 bases between them. Germline CDR1 and CDR2: SGDLS and YYNGEE. The CDR3 covers 16 residues. This CDR3 reads CASSVGGGGTSYEQYF. The CDR3 region has the DNA TGTGCCAGCAGCGTAGGGGGAGGGGGAACTTCCTACGAGCAGTACTTC.

This clone was detected once. The chain joins TRBV27 to TRBJ1-1; 7 bases are a match to TRBD1. The trim removed 5 bases at V and 3 bases at J, leaving 6 bases unmatched. This CDR3 comprises 14 residues. Looked up from germline, CDR1 is MNHEY and CDR2 is SMNVEV (reference sequence). The CDR3 spells CASSIRQGDTEAFF. CDR3 nucleotide sequence: TGTGCCAGCAGTATAAGACAGGGAGACACTGAAGCTTTCTTT.